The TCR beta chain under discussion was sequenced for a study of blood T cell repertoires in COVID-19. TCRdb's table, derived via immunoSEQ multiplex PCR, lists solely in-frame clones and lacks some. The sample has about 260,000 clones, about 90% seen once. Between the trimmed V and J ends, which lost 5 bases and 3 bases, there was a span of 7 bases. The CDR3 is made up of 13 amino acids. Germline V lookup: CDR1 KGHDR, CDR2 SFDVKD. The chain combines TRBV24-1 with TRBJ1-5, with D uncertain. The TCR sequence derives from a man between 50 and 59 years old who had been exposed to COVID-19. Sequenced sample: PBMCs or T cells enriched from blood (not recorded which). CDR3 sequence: CATSGRHNQPQHF. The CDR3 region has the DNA TGTGCCACCAGTGGCAGGCACAATCAGCCCCAGCATTTT.